This T cell receptor (beta chain) came from a study of naive and memory T cell subsets. The study's findings and limits: In naive cells, over 95% of TCR sequences were seen only once. Especially in CD8 cells, naive repertoires contained a few larger clonotypes, possibly CD45RA-re-expressing memory cells.

Ten or more counts support this clonotype. Its target is unknown. The beta constant-region primer was an equimolar mix of two oligonucleotides covering TRBC1 and TRBC2. From the UMI-ligation and nested PCR reads, TCRdb called clonotypes with MiXCR, one entry per CDR3 protein. The sample includes 130,000 to 150,000 distinct CDR3 sequences, approximately 15% of them seen just once. CMV status came from CD4+ T cell IFNgamma after overnight CMV lysate stimulation of fresh PBMCs. The length of the CDR3 is 11 residues. CDR1 and CDR2 from the germline V gene are MNHEY and SVGEGT. V gave up 5 bases and J gave up 4 bases, with 2 bases separating them.

The chain has TRBV6-2 or TRBV6-3 and TRBJ2-2; D is uncertain. The material sequenced was naive CD4+ T cells from blood. The receptor's source is a human donor in good health. The CDR3 region has the DNA TGTGCCAGCAGTCGCACCGGGGAGCTGTTTTTT. Residues: CASSRTGELFF.